The 8 T cell receptor beta chains in this list originate from one sample, sequenced in a study of blood T cell repertoires in COVID-19 (dated by TCRdb to about 2020). Preparation of the library involved the immunoSEQ multiplex PCR assay. TCRdb carries this immuneACCESS record with in-frame sequences only. Its versions omit some clonotypes, under half of them owing to an unresolved V gene in the studies checked, with the rest unexplained. The sample table contains fewer than 300,000 clones; only one count was recorded for 91% of them. Approximately 2.6% of the sample is held by the ten biggest clonotypes. What was sequenced was peripheral blood. The receptors were sampled from a person aged 18-29 years with COVID-19, enrolled during active disease.

The rearrangement joins TRBV15 to TRBJ2-7; D is perhaps TRBD1 (6 bases). Per the germline V gene, CDR1 is LNHNV and CDR2 is YYDKDF (reference sequence). The CDR3 loop spans 13 amino acids. Trimming cost V 2 bases and J 1 base, with 6 bases left between them. CDR3 protein: CATSRQGSYEQYF. The CDR3 DNA reads TGTGCCACCAGCAGACAGGGGTCCTACGAGCAGTACTTC.

The J gene is TRBJ2-7, the V gene TRBV30; TRBD2 agrees at 7 bases. J was trimmed by 1 base and V by 8 bases; bases with no gene match: 8. The CDR3 has 13 residues. The germline V gene encodes CDR1 GTSNPN and CDR2 SVGIG (reference sequence). CDR3: CAGKASGSYEQYF. The CDR3 coding sequence is TGTGCCGGGAAGGCTAGCGGATCCTACGAGCAGTACTTC.

This chain connects TRBV7-9 to TRBJ2-1, with 9 positions matching TRBD1. The germline CDR1 and CDR2 sequences are SEHNR and FQNEAQ (reference sequence). Losses at the gene ends were 3 bases for V and 8 bases for J; bases not matched to a gene: 8. The CDR3 extends over 15 amino acids. The CDR3 spells CASSFTTGGWHEQFF. The CDR3, as DNA: TGTGCCAGCAGCTTCACAACAGGGGGCTGGCATGAGCAGTTCTTC. Filled out from reference TRBV7-9 and TRBJ2-1, the complete variable domain reads DTGVSQNPRHKITKRGQNVTFRCDPISEHNRLYWYRQTLGQGPEFLTYFQNEAQLEKSRLLSDRFSAERPKGSFSTLEIQRTEQGDSAMYLCASSFTTGGWHEQFFGPGTRLTVL.

V and J are TRBV10-3 and TRBJ2-7, with D possibly TRBD2 on 6 matching bases. Trimming shortened V by 0 bases and J by 6 bases, and 15 bases separated the two germline ends. The CDR3 contains 15 residues. Germline V gene data show CDR1 as ENHRY and CDR2 as SYGVKD. The CDR3 here is CAISESGAGMIEQYF. In DNA, the CDR3 is TGTGCCATCAGTGAGTCGGGTGCGGGAATGATCGAGCAGTACTTC.

The rearrangement uses TRBV27 and TRBJ1-5, with D maybe TRBD1 (6 bases). CDR3 size: 16 residues. Germline V CDR1 and CDR2: MNHEY, SMNVEV (reference sequence). Trimming pared 4 bases from V and 2 bases from J, leaving 15 bases between. CDR3 bases: TGTGCCAGCAGTTCTTTACAGGGAGTGGGCAATCAGCCCCAGCATTTT. Amino acid sequence: CASSSLQGVGNQPQHF.

The CDR3 protein is CASSRPGTKKVDSPLHF. The DNA for the CDR3 is TGTGCCAGCTCACGCCCCGGGACAAAAAAGGTGGATTCACCCCTCCACTTT. V is TRBV18 and J is TRBJ1-6; TRBD1 might be the D (6 bases). This CDR3 is built from 17 residues. Trimming took 4 bases from V and 8 from J, leaving 21 bases between them. Per the germline V gene, CDR1 is KGHSH and CDR2 is LQKENI.

Of note for this clone: Other nucleotide sequences in the sample specify the same CDR3. The rearrangement joins TRBV4-1 to TRBJ2-3; D uncertain. Germline V gives CDR1 MGHRA, CDR2 YSYEKL. The CDR3 length is 12 residues. The V gene lost 3 bases and the J gene lost 5 bases, with 6 bases spanning the gap. The CDR3 sequence: CASSQRGDTQYF. In DNA, the CDR3 is TGCGCCAGCAGCCAGCGAGGAGATACGCAGTATTTT.

Of note for this clone: Because the CDR3's place on the DNA is in doubt, the DNA is left out and the CDR3 is given as listed by TCRdb. The chain carries TRBV27 and TRBJ1-2; the table assigns TRBD1, which was not confirmed against the DNA. Germline V gene sequence: CDR1 MNHEY, CDR2 SMNVEV (reference sequence). The CDR3 is 19 amino acids long, termini counted. The CDR3 sequence is CASSKFFFGQGHRRYGYTF.